The TCR beta chain under discussion was sequenced for a study of cytomegalovirus exposure and HLA in healthy donors. The germline V and J ends were trimmed by 0 bases and 10 bases, with 14 bases remaining between them. The CDR3 runs 15 residues. The germline V gene has CDR1 SGHRS and CDR2 YFSETQ. Vbeta (60) and Jbeta (13) primers were used in the PCR. The protocol was immunoSEQ multiplex PCR, while the TCRdb copy is restricted to in-frame clones and leaves out a portion. This table has some 200,000 clones, about 70% appearing once. The sequence was obtained from a man in his forties in good health and CMV-seropositive. This rearrangement joins TRBV5-1 to TRBJ1-6; D may be TRBD1 (5 bases). The sequencing sample was made of PBMCs. CDR3 sequence reads: CASSLDGGFGSPLHF. CDR3 DNA: TGCGCCAGCAGCTTGGACGGGGGGTTCGGGTCACCCCTCCACTTT.